This entry is about one TCR beta chain. The CDR3 runs 15 residues. The V gene's germline CDR1 is SGHNT and CDR2 YYREEE (reference sequence). Germline trimming cut 0 bases from V and 0 bases from J; bases unmatched to any gene: 2. The source of the sample is a study of OX40 agonist ivuxolimab in advanced cancers. Profiling relied on immunoSEQ multiplex PCR, and the TCRdb table lists in-frame clones only, not all of them. Among roughly 80,000 clones listed, about 87% were seen once. The TCR sequence derives from an adult with an advanced solid tumor such as melanoma, head and neck, liver or kidney cancer. This specimen consisted of CD4+ or CD8+ T cells sorted from blood, obtained in a trial of the OX40 agonist ivuxolimab. This chain links TRBV5-4 with TRBJ2-7; TRBD1 agrees at 8 bases. As DNA, the CDR3 is TGTGCCAGCAGCTTGGATCAGGGGGCCTCCTACGAGCAGTACTTC. Its protein product is CASSLDQGASYEQYF.